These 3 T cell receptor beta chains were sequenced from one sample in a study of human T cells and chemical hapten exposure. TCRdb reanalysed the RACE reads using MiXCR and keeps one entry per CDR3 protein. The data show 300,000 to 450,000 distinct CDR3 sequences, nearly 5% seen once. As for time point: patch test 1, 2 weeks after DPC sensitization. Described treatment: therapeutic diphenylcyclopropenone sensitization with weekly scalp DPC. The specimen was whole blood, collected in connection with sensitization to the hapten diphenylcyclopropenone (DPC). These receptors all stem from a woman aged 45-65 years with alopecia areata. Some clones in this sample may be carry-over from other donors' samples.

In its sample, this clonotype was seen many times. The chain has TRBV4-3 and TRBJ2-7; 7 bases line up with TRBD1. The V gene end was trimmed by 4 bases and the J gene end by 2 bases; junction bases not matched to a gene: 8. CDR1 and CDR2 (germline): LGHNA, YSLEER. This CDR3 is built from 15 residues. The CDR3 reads CASSPRDSGPYEQYF. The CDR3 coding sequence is TGCGCCAGCAGCCCCCGGGACAGTGGCCCCTACGAGCAGTACTTC.

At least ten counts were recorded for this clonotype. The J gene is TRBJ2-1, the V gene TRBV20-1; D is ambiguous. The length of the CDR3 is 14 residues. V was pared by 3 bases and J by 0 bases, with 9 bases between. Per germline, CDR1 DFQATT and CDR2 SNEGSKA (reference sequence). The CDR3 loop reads CSASLKSSYNEQFF. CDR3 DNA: TGCAGTGCTAGTCTCAAGAGCTCCTACAATGAGCAGTTCTTC.

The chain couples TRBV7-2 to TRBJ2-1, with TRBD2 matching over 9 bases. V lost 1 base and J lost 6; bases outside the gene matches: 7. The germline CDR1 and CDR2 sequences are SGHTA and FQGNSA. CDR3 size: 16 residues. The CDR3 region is CASSLEGTSSVNEQFF. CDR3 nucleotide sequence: TGTGCCAGCAGCTTAGAGGGGACTAGCTCGGTCAATGAGCAGTTCTTC.